This T cell receptor (beta chain) came from a study of T cells in localized non-small cell lung cancer (TCRdb year 2020). Looking at the study overall: The study analyzed T cell repertoires of under 250 early-stage NSCLC patients, comparing tumors and uninvolved tumor-adjacent lungs. A mean age of around 66 years was recorded for the NSCLC patients, of whom under 150 were male and some 99 were female. The cohort comprised 236 treatment-naïve NSCLC patients with resected, localized lung tumors. The study at large found these results: Since the design was exploratory, TCR variables were selected using unadjusted p-values with no false-discovery rate correction. Because multi-region tumor sequencing was not performed, intratumor heterogeneity could not be ruled out. Of the top 100 tumor clones, a median of roughly 56 were detected in paired uninvolved adjacent lung; about 26 were also among that lung's top 100. Uninvolved tumor-adjacent lung showed the highest T cell clonality, higher than tumor, which suggests more focused antigenic responses in the uninvolved tumor-adjacent lung. Higher T cell density in blood was associated with longer overall survival, whereas higher clonality in adjacent lung was associated with shorter survival.

With respect to this clone: It has no known antigen specificity. Per-base qualities were not stored, and no clone one base away is much larger.

The immunoSEQ Assay was used to sequence TCR beta CDR3 regions from DNA. As for the authors' bioinformatics: To compute T cell density, TCR beta template counts were normalized to usable DNA, which was estimated by amplifying housekeeping genes. Using the preseqR package, richness was estimated by extrapolating to 120,000 templates for tissue samples and 400,000 templates for PBMC samples. Clonality was defined by subtracting Pielou's evenness from one. Tissue-enriched TCRs were identified by differential abundance testing using productive amino-acid clonotypes, minimum total count 5 and alpha 0.1. The Jaccard Index and the Morisita Overlap Index were used to measure repertoire overlap between compartments. TCR beta CDR3s were clustered by GLIPH together with public tetramer-defined viral CDR3s, and at least three viral sequences plus V-gene enrichment were required for viral motifs. The table was pulled from immuneACCESS by TCRdb, which kept in-frame rearrangements only. Such tables lose some clones; where checked, under half of the loss comes from unresolved V genes, and the rest has no known cause. The D gene and trimming were derived from the DNA, and the V and J assignments and clone size from that table. In all, the sample holds around 22,000 clones, and about 87% of those were seen once. About 9.7% of the sample is taken by the ten largest.

At diagnosis, peripheral blood, uninvolved tumor-adjacent lung and tumor were collected and were preserved as a mix of fresh-frozen and FFPE material. For TCR repertoire profiling, blood samples were analyzed in the form of peripheral blood mononuclear cells. The junction carries 8 bases between V and J, which are trimmed by 2 bases and 3 bases respectively. The CDR3 covers 13 residues, taking in both the cysteine and the phenylalanine. The retained sequence is limited to the CDR3, 39 bases, with the frame set at the first base. CDR1 and CDR2, looked up from the germline V gene, are SNHLY and FYNNEI.

This chain is built from TRBV2 and TRBJ2-7; no D gene is confidently identified. The clonotype comes from a woman between 35 and 75 years old with stage III lung adenocarcinoma. The starting material was peripheral blood mononuclear cells, obtained before any cancer treatment. The DNA sequence is given as TGTGCCAGCAGTGAACATCCCGTCTACGAGCAGTACTTC. It specifies CASSEHPVYEQYF.